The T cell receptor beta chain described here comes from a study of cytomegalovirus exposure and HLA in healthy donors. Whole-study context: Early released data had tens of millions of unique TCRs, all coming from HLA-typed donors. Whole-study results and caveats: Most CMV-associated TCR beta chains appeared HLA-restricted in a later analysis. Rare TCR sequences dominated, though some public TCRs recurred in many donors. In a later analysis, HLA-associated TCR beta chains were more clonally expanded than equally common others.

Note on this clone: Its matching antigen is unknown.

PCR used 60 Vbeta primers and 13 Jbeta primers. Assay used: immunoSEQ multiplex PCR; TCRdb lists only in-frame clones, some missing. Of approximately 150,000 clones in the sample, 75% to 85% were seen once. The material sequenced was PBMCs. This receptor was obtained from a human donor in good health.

The DNA of the CDR3 is TGTGCCTGGAGTCTCCTAGCGCACACCGGGGAGCTGTTTTTT. This sequence encodes CAWSLLAHTGELFF. The chain carries TRBV30 and TRBJ2-2; possible D gene TRBD2, 6 bases. Germline V gene data show CDR1 as GTSNPN and CDR2 as SVGIG (reference sequence). The V gene lost 2 bases and the J gene lost 3 bases, with 10 bases spanning the gap. The CDR3 covers 14 residues.